These 22 T cell receptor beta chains were all obtained from the same sample, sequenced in a study of neoadjuvant anti-PD-1 for oral cavity cancer. Clones were sequenced by immunoSEQ multiplex PCR, and TCRdb holds only the in-frame ones, with some missing. This table has tens of thousands of clones, more than 35% appearing once. The time point denotes: after neoadjuvant nivolumab, at surgical resection. Here the sequenced sample was tumor tissue, taken after nivolumab (anti-PD-1) treatment. These receptors came from a person aged 40 to 85 with oral cavity squamous cell carcinoma.

V is TRBV29-1 and J is TRBJ2-7; D gene ambiguous. The germline CDR1 and CDR2 sequences are SQVTM and ANQGSEA. V lost 5 bases, J lost 3 bases, and 14 bases lay in between. This CDR3 spans 13 amino acids. The CDR3 DNA follows: TGCAGCGTTTCTTGGGGTCGACTCTACGAGCAGTACTTC. It codes for CSVSWGRLYEQYF.

This clone was counted a few times. The chain combines TRBV6-6 with TRBJ1-4; D unresolved. The germline gives CDR1 MNHNY, CDR2 SVGAGI (reference sequence). CDR3 length: 14 residues. V was clipped by 8 bases and J by 5 bases, with 15 bases between them. DNA for the CDR3: TGTGCCAGCCGCTGGACCATGGGGAATGAAAAACTGTTTTTT. The encoded protein is CASRWTMGNEKLFF.

The gene calls are TRBV27 and TRBJ1-5; TRBD1 is a possible D gene (6 bases). CDR3 length equals 14 residues. Germline loops: CDR1 MNHEY, CDR2 SMNVEV (reference sequence). The V end lost 2 bases, the J end lost 4 bases, and 9 bases lay between the germline ends. CDR3 DNA: TGTGCCAGCAGTTTAAAGGGGGGTAATCAGCCCCAGCATTTT. This gives the protein CASSLKGGNQPQHF.

J is TRBJ2-6 and V is TRBV30; 8 nucleotides align to TRBD1. Germline trimming cut 5 bases from V and 3 bases from J; bases unmatched to any gene: 3. The germline gives CDR1 GTSNPN, CDR2 SVGIG (reference sequence). The CDR3 has 14 residues. DNA of the CDR3: TGTGCCTGGCAGGGGGCAGGTGGGGCCAACGTCCTGACTTTC. This encodes CAWQGAGGANVLTF.

The chain couples TRBV7-9 to TRBJ2-2; 9 nucleotides match TRBD1. V gave up 3 bases and J gave up 6 bases; unmatched junction bases: 14. Germline-derived CDR1 and CDR2 are SEHNR and FQNEAQ (reference sequence). The CDR3 is made up of 18 amino acids. CDR3 in DNA: TGTGCCAGCAGCTTTCCCCCCGTGGACAGGGGATATTCCGGGGAGCTGTTTTTT. Translating it yields CASSFPPVDRGYSGELFF.

This clone has only a few counts. The chain combines TRBV15 with TRBJ1-5; no clear D gene. Per germline, CDR1 LNHNV and CDR2 YYDKDF (reference sequence). The V and J ends lost 0 bases and 0 bases respectively, with 15 bases between them. There are 18 residues in the CDR3. The CDR3 sequence is CATSRDVSAVYSNQPQHF. The CDR3 DNA reads TGTGCCACCAGCAGAGATGTTTCGGCAGTTTATAGCAATCAGCCCCAGCATTTT.

This clone was seen repeatedly, ten times or more. This chain links TRBV28 with TRBJ2-7; D may be TRBD2 (6 bases). The CDR3 spans 14 residues. Trimming took off 4 bases at V and 0 bases at J, with 10 bases between the two ends. Germline V gene lookup returns CDR1 MDHEN and CDR2 SYDVKM. The CDR3 DNA sequence: TGTGCCAGCAGTTCCGGGGACTCCTCCTACGAGCAGTACTTC. It translates to CASSSGDSSYEQYF.

This clone was detected only a few times. The V call is TRBV18, the J call TRBJ2-5; perhaps TRBD1 as D (6 bases). Germline loops: CDR1 KGHSH, CDR2 LQKENI. The CDR3 loop spans 14 amino acids. V was cut by 3 bases and J by 4 bases, with 12 bases left in between. CDR3 amino acids: CASSPWTVGETQYF. For the CDR3, the DNA is TGTGCCAGCTCACCCTGGACAGTGGGAGAGACCCAGTACTTC.

The chain joins TRBV27 to TRBJ2-5; 8 nucleotides line up with TRBD1. The CDR3 is made up of 14 amino acids. CDR1 is MNHEY, CDR2 SMNVEV, per germline (reference sequence). After removal of 6 bases from V and 1 base from J, the junction contained 4 bases not matched to a gene. The CDR3 sequence: CASRKGQVQETQYF. CDR3 nucleotides: TGTGCCAGCAGAAAGGGACAGGTCCAAGAGACCCAGTACTTC.

The V and J genes are TRBV14 and TRBJ1-2; D gene uncertain. The CDR3 sequence is 15 residues long. Germline V gene sequence: CDR1 SGHDN, CDR2 FVKESK. V lost 0 bases, J lost 5 bases, and 13 bases lay in between. CDR3 loop: CASSQDPRTGYGYTF. CDR3 coding DNA: TGTGCCAGCAGCCAAGATCCGCGTACCGGATATGGCTACACCTTC.

This clone came up a few times. This sequence joins TRBV7-9 and TRBJ1-2, with a possible D match to TRBD1 (6 bases). This CDR3 has 13 residues. Germline V gene lookup returns CDR1 SEHNR and CDR2 FQNEAQ (reference sequence). V shed 1 base and J shed 8 bases, with 11 bases lying between them. CDR3 sequence (DNA): TGTGCCAGCAGCTTAGAATTTGGGGGCGGCTACACCTTC. It specifies CASSLEFGGGYTF.

CDR3 coding DNA: TGCGCCAGCAGCTTGGGTGAGGTAACTGAAGCTTTCTTT. It encodes CASSLGEVTEAFF. The chain is built from TRBV5-1 and TRBJ1-1; D unresolved. This CDR3 region has 13 residues. The germline V and J ends were trimmed by 0 bases and 5 bases, with 8 bases remaining between them. Germline V gene sequence: CDR1 SGHRS, CDR2 YFSETQ.

CDR3 sequence: CAWSYRTNQPQHF. CDR3 sequence (DNA): TGTGCCTGGAGTTACAGGACAAATCAGCCCCAGCATTTT. The chain combines TRBV30 with TRBJ1-5, with D tentatively TRBD1 (5 bases). With 2 bases removed from V and 4 bases from J, the gap between germline ends came to 9 bases. In germline, CDR1 is GTSNPN, CDR2 SVGIG (reference sequence). The CDR3 runs 13 residues.

This clone has a handful of counts. The chain uses TRBV7-7 and TRBJ2-1; weak D call: TRBD2 (5 bases). The CDR3 is 13 residues long. The germline CDR1 and CDR2 sequences are SSHAT and FNYEAQ (reference sequence). The ends were cut back, 3 bases at V and 6 bases at J, with 9 bases in the middle. In DNA form, the CDR3 reads TGTGCCAGCAGCTTTGGCGGAGGCAATGAGCAGTTCTTC. Its protein product is CASSFGGGNEQFF.

By proportion, this clone is medium-sized. The chain joins TRBV19 to TRBJ2-1, with 11 bases identical to TRBD2. This CDR3 region has 16 residues. CDR1 and CDR2 from the germline V gene are LNHDA and SQIVND (reference sequence). After removal of 5 bases from V and 5 bases from J, the junction contained 8 bases not matched to a gene. The CDR3 is CASSGRLAGTHNEQFF. The CDR3 coding sequence is TGTGCCAGTAGTGGCCGACTAGCGGGGACCCACAATGAGCAGTTCTTC.

This clone turned up a few times. The V gene is TRBV7-3, the J gene TRBJ2-3; D gene uncertain. The CDR3 runs 16 residues. Germline CDR1 and CDR2: SGHTA and FQGTGA. The V and J ends lost 1 base and 2 bases respectively, with 13 bases between them. For the CDR3, the DNA is TGTGCCAGCAGCTTAAGTAGCACAAGTCTCACAGATACGCAGTATTTT. Translation gives CASSLSSTSLTDTQYF.

This chain links TRBV18 with TRBJ2-5; D gene ambiguous. CDR3 size: 13 residues. Germline CDR1 reads KGHSH; CDR2 reads LQKENI. The germline V and J ends were trimmed by 2 bases and 3 bases, with 7 bases remaining between them. The CDR3 DNA follows: TGTGCCAGCTCACCAGGGATAAAAGAGACCCAGTACTTC. Translated: CASSPGIKETQYF.

The rearrangement uses TRBV27 and TRBJ1-1, with unresolved D. Germline values: CDR1 MNHEY, CDR2 SMNVEV (reference sequence). The CDR3 is made up of 14 amino acids. The V and J ends lost 7 bases and 0 bases respectively, with 12 bases between them. CDR3 loop: CASTPKFMNTEAFF. The CDR3 DNA follows: TGTGCCAGCACCCCCAAGTTCATGAACACTGAAGCTTTCTTT.

V gene TRBV7-6 combines with J gene TRBJ2-3; no clear D gene. The CDR3 has 14 amino acids. From germline, CDR1 is SGHVS and CDR2 FNYEAQ. The V end lost 1 base, the J end lost 5 bases, and 10 bases lay between the germline ends. The CDR3 loop is CASSLGGPQDTQYF. CDR3 DNA: TGTGCCAGCAGCTTAGGTGGTCCCCAAGATACGCAGTATTTT.

This clone is medium-sized in the sample. This chain connects TRBV19 to TRBJ1-2; 11 nucleotides match TRBD1. V lost 5 bases, J lost 7 bases, and 6 bases stayed unmatched. Germline V gene data show CDR1 as LNHDA and CDR2 as SQIVND (reference sequence). The CDR3 consists of 14 residues. For the CDR3, the DNA is TGTGCCAGTAGTGTCGGACAGGGGGCAGGTGGCTACACCTTC. It is translated as CASSVGQGAGGYTF.

In this sample, this clone is medium-sized (0.01 to 0.1%). The chain combines TRBV19 with TRBJ1-1; 8 bases fit TRBD1. CDR1 is LNHDA, CDR2 SQIVND, per germline (reference sequence). The CDR3 loop spans 15 amino acids. The junction had 9 bases not matched to a gene; V was cut back by 3 bases and J by 6 bases. The CDR3 DNA reads TGTGCCAGTAGTATTTTGGGACAGGTGAAATCTGAAGCTTTCTTT. It encodes CASSILGQVKSEAFF. Looking up the rest from reference TRBV19 and TRBJ1-1 gives the full variable domain: DGGITQSPKYLFRKEGQNVTLSCEQNLNHDAMYWYRQDPGQGLRLIYYSQIVNDFQKGDIAEGYSVSREKKESFPLTVTSAQKNPTAFYLCASSILGQVKSEAFFGQGTRLTVV.

The table lists this clone with a few counts. This CDR3 reads CASSYGTPSTNQPQHF. The CDR3 DNA reads as TGTGCCAGCAGTTACGGGACACCTTCTACTAATCAGCCCCAGCATTTT. The chain uses TRBV6-5 and TRBJ1-5, with D perhaps TRBD1 (6 bases). The CDR3 covers 16 residues. Per the germline V gene, CDR1 is MNHEY and CDR2 is SVGAGI. V was pared by 2 bases and J by 4 bases, with 15 bases between.